This T cell receptor (beta chain) was retrieved from a study of blood T cell repertoires in COVID-19 (dated by TCRdb to 2020 to 2022). With respect to the entire study: Samples covering the acute and convalescent phases of COVID-19 were provided by collaborators in the United States, Italy and Spain. The prospective study material was composed of cDNA or gDNA derived from T cells, B-cell-depleted T cells, or PBMCs. Subjects who had been exposed to COVID-19, were actively infected with it, or had recovered from it provided the deeply sampled blood TCRbeta repertoires that made up the dataset. The repertoires were released in a freely available public database meant as a resource for research on the immune response to SARS-CoV-2. Samples were obtained from the ongoing ImmuneRACE study (first 160 participants) and from over 1,000 subjects provided by 6 global collaborators. The sample metadata nearly always contained a de-identified subject ID, COVID-19 status, age in years and sex. Where available, HLA class I and class II types were obtained from metadata supplied by the sample provider rather than from assay-based typing. Results the study describes overall, beyond this receptor: Clinical and demographic metadata were provided uncurated, with the amount varying by source and participant.

Participants in the prospective study were aged about 18 to 95 years, lived in about two dozen United States geographic areas, and enrolled through a virtual design. In the prospective study, participants were assigned to cohorts based on the clinical history participants reported in a screening survey and a study questionnaire. Mobile phlebotomists in the prospective study collected whole blood, serum and a nasopharyngeal or oropharyngeal swab from every participant. Prospective study participants could optionally give additional blood draws and questionnaires over a roughly two-month period. Prospective study blood samples were shipped either frozen or at room temperature before DNA extraction. This clone occurred a few times. Its recognized antigen is unknown. Base qualities are missing; no much larger clone stands one base away. From the cysteine through the phenylalanine, the CDR3 covers 17 amino acids. The sequence is cut down to CDR3 DNA, 51 bases in frame from base 1. V loses 2 bases at its end and J loses 4 bases; junction bases beyond the gene matches: 12. The germline V gene gives CDR1 as KGHSH and CDR2 as LQKENI.

The immunoSEQ Assay, a bias-controlled multiplex PCR, was used to amplify TCRbeta CDR3 regions from genomic DNA. The source study handled its data this way. The number of nucleated cells in each sample was estimated from the amplification of reference gene primers within the assay. To quantify the absolute abundance of each unique TCRbeta CDR3 rearrangement, sequence reads were collapsed and filtered. For each sample, productive Simpson clonality was calculated by taking the square root of Simpson's diversity index across productive rearrangements. Sourced from immuneACCESS, this table was stored by TCRdb with only in-frame sequences that have V and J called. A share of the clones is absent; for the studies checked, an unresolved V gene accounts for under half, and the remainder has no known explanation. That table is the source of V, J and clone size, and D and trimming were worked out from the DNA. In this sample the table shows around 250,000 clones, 91% of which occur a single time. The ten largest clones represent around 1.3% of the sample.

The V gene is TRBV18 and the J gene is TRBJ1-2, and TRBD1 matches 8 of the central bases. Sequencing was carried out using PBMCs or T cells enriched from blood (not recorded which). This TCR derives from a human donor in a cohort exposed to, infected with or recovered from COVID-19 (not recorded which). The donor label of this sample is uncertain. The sequenced DNA is TGTGCCAGCTCACCATTCTTAGGGGACAGGATAATCTATGGCTACACCTTC. It specifies CASSPFLGDRIIYGYTF.